The following is a T cell receptor beta chain sequence with its context. Its cognate antigen is unknown. Measured with immunoSEQ multiplex PCR; TCRdb has only the in-frame clones, and not every one. The table lists approximately 300,000 clones, 86% of them singletons. This entry comes from a study of cytomegalovirus exposure and HLA in healthy donors. CDR3 length: 15 amino acids. The germline V gene encodes CDR1 SNHLY and CDR2 FYNNEI. V gave up 5 bases and J gave up 3 bases, with 17 bases separating them. Whole-study findings and limits: In a later analysis, first-cohort TCR clusters were found to tend to co-occur in the approximately 120 validation repertoires. For most TCR sequences rarity was the rule, although some public TCRs occurred in many donors.

What was sequenced was PBMCs. The receptor's source is a woman aged 18-30 years in good health and CMV-seronegative. The gene calls are TRBV2 and TRBJ2-7; D may be TRBD2 (5 bases). The CDR3 here is CASSLEREVVYEQYF. Written as DNA, the CDR3 is TGTGCCAGCAGTCTGGAGAGGGAAGTGGTCTACGAGCAGTACTTC.